Below, 16 T cell receptor beta chains from the same sample are listed, as sequenced in a study of T cell responses to AZD1222 COVID-19 vaccine. Profiling relied on immunoSEQ multiplex PCR, and the TCRdb table lists in-frame clones only, not all of them. The repertoire includes 180,000 or so clones, around 90% of them detected once, and approximately 26% sits in the top ten. The source was peripheral blood, collected 28 days after the second AZD1222 dose. The receptors come from an adult who received the AZD1222 COVID-19 vaccine.

J is TRBJ1-2 and V is TRBV7-9; 9 bases line up with TRBD1. V lost 5 bases, J lost 2 bases, and 6 bases stayed unmatched. The CDR3 totals 15 residues. Germline V lookup: CDR1 SEHNR, CDR2 FQNEAQ (reference sequence). Here the CDR3 reads CASSRGQGPNYGYTF. The DNA for the CDR3 is TGTGCCAGCAGCAGAGGACAGGGGCCAAACTATGGCTACACCTTC.

The rearrangement links TRBV19 to TRBJ2-6; TRBD1 is a possible D gene (5 bases). This CDR3 spans 18 amino acids. Trimming left V 3 bases short and J 1 base short, with 16 bases between. The germline gives CDR1 LNHDA, CDR2 SQIVND (reference sequence). CDR3: CASSMVQGLGSGANVLTF. The CDR3, as DNA: TGTGCCAGTAGTATGGTCCAGGGTCTAGGATCTGGGGCCAACGTCCTGACTTTC.

V and J are TRBV3-1 (or the pseudogene TRBV3-2) and TRBJ1-6; D unclear. CDR3 length: 14 amino acids. Germline lookup yields CDR1 LGHDT and CDR2 YNNKEL (reference sequence). V lost 4 bases and J lost 8, with 12 bases in between. The CDR3 loop reads CASSRAALDSPLHF. CDR3 nucleotide sequence: TGTGCCAGCAGCCGGGCCGCCTTGGATTCACCCCTCCACTTT.

V and J are TRBV7-9 and TRBJ1-1, with D perhaps TRBD1 (6 bases). V was pared by 7 bases and J by 2 bases, with 11 bases between. Germline CDR1 reads SEHNR; CDR2 reads FQNEAQ (reference sequence). This CDR3 comprises 13 residues. This CDR3 is CASTRGANTEAFF. The CDR3 coding sequence is TGTGCCAGCACTCGGGGGGCTAACACTGAAGCTTTCTTT.

With regard to this clone: Other DNA sequences in this specimen translate into the identical CDR3. The chain is built from TRBV5-1 and TRBJ1-1; D gene unclear. CDR1 and CDR2 (germline): SGHRS, YFSETQ. This CDR3 region has 13 residues. Between the trimmed V and J ends, which lost 4 bases and 3 bases, there was a span of 10 bases. CDR3 bases: TGCGCCAGCAGCGCCACACGGGACACTGAAGCTTTCTTT. The encoded protein is CASSATRDTEAFF.

About this clone: The same CDR3 is also encoded by other DNA sequences in this sample. This chain uses TRBV18 with TRBJ2-1, with D hard to call. Germline lookup yields CDR1 KGHSH and CDR2 LQKENI. This CDR3 comprises 12 residues. V was pared by 6 bases and J by 4 bases, with 7 bases between. The CDR3 here is CASSGTYNEQFF. CDR3 coding DNA: TGTGCCAGCTCCGGAACTTACAATGAGCAGTTCTTC.

The V gene is TRBV19, the J gene TRBJ2-7, with 9 bases identical to TRBD1. Germline CDR1 and CDR2: LNHDA and SQIVND (reference sequence). V lost 5 bases to trimming and J lost 2 bases; unmatched junction nucleotides: 7. CDR3 length: 15 residues. CDR3 coding DNA: TGTGCCAGTAGTGTACCGGGACAGGGCACCTACGAGCAGTACTTC. Its protein product is CASSVPGQGTYEQYF.

This rearrangement joins TRBV7-3 to TRBJ2-7; TRBD1 matches 8 bases. This CDR3 region has 14 residues. With 4 bases clipped from V and 5 bases from J, the junction kept 7 bases outside the gene matches. Germline CDR1 is SGHTA and CDR2 is FQGTGA. CDR3 loop: CASSSRQGSNEQYF. CDR3 coding DNA: TGTGCCAGCAGCTCCCGACAGGGGTCCAACGAGCAGTACTTC. Full variable domain (remainder filled in from reference TRBV7-3 and TRBJ2-7): GAGVSQTPSNKVTEKGKYVELRCDPISGHTALYWYRQSLGQGPEFLIYFQGTGAADDSGLPNDRFFAVRPEGSVSTLKIQRTERGDSAVYLCASSSRQGSNEQYFGPGTRLTVT.

The V gene is TRBV19, the J gene TRBJ1-2; D not certain. V lost 0 bases to trimming and J lost 4 bases, with 6 bases between them. This CDR3 has 13 residues. CDR1 is LNHDA, CDR2 SQIVND, per germline (reference sequence). This CDR3 reads CASSIDGSYGYTF. DNA of the CDR3: TGTGCCAGTAGTATAGATGGGAGCTATGGCTACACCTTC.

This chain joins TRBV12-3 or TRBV12-4 and TRBJ2-7, with 7 positions matching TRBD2. The CDR3 is made up of 13 amino acids. Trimming took 3 bases from V and 5 from J; bases not matched to a gene: 4. Here the CDR3 reads CASSFRREHEQYF. The CDR3 DNA reads as TGTGCCAGCAGTTTCAGGCGGGAGCACGAGCAGTACTTC.

CDR3 DNA sequence: TGTGCCAGCAGTTCGGGACAGAGCACAGATACGCAGTATTTT. Its protein product is CASSSGQSTDTQYF. The V call is TRBV28, the J call TRBJ2-3; the match to TRBD1 covers 7 bases. V lost 4 bases to trimming and J lost 0 bases; unmatched junction nucleotides: 1. This CDR3 has 14 residues. Per germline, CDR1 MDHEN and CDR2 SYDVKM.

This chain joins TRBV4-3 and TRBJ2-2; D perhaps matches TRBD2 (6 bases). The CDR3 is 17 amino acids. In germline, CDR1 is LGHNA, CDR2 YSLEER. V was trimmed by 1 base and J by 1 base, leaving 13 bases between them. The CDR3 DNA reads as TGCGCCAGCAGCCAAGTCGGGGGTGAGTGGAACACCGGGGAGCTGTTTTTT. It specifies CASSQVGGEWNTGELFF.

This sequence joins TRBV18 and TRBJ2-3, with TRBD1 identical over 7 bases. The CDR3 runs to 15 residues. V shed 6 bases, J shed 3 bases, and the junction held 9 bases outside the gene matches. Germline values: CDR1 KGHSH, CDR2 LQKENI. The chain's CDR3 is CASSGVGGETDTQYF. CDR3 DNA sequence: TGTGCCAGCTCTGGAGTAGGGGGCGAGACAGATACGCAGTATTTT.

The chain couples TRBV23-1 to TRBJ1-4, with D uncertain. TRBV23-1 is known as an ORF, though its function is uncertain. The CDR3 is made up of 13 amino acids. The V end was cut by 7 bases, the J end by 7 bases, with 13 bases between. CDR3 coding DNA: TGCGCCAGCAATCCCGGGTCTTTTGAAAAACTGTTTTTT. The encoded protein is CASNPGSFEKLFF.

The CDR3 protein is CASSYIQGLGNEQFF. In DNA, the CDR3 is TGTGCCAGCAGTTACATACAGGGTTTGGGCAATGAGCAGTTCTTC. The rearrangement joins TRBV6-5 to TRBJ2-1; maybe TRBD1 (6 bases). Germline-derived CDR1 and CDR2 are MNHEY and SVGAGI. V lost 2 bases to trimming and J lost 6 bases, with 14 bases between them. The CDR3 length is 15 residues.

The rearrangement joins TRBV30 to TRBJ1-2; possibly TRBD1 for D (5 bases). Germline CDR1 GTSNPN, CDR2 SVGIG (reference sequence). Trimming shortened V by 0 bases and J by 7 bases, and 6 bases separated the two germline ends. The CDR3 has 11 amino acids. Here the CDR3 reads CAWSVGAGYTF. CDR3 nucleotides: TGTGCCTGGAGTGTAGGGGCTGGCTACACCTTC.